Listed here are 29 T cell receptor beta chains from one sample, sequenced in a study of cytomegalovirus exposure and HLA in healthy donors. The PCR used 60 Vbeta and 13 Jbeta primers. Some clones are missing from TCRdb's copy, which holds only in-frame ones; the method was immunoSEQ multiplex PCR. The sample has 100,000 to 150,000 clones; about four fifths are singletons. Material: PBMCs. The origin of the receptors is a woman in her sixties in good health and CMV-seropositive.

The gene calls are TRBV7-9 and TRBJ2-3, with 12 bases fitting TRBD2. The germline CDR1 and CDR2 sequences are SEHNR and FQNEAQ (reference sequence). The CDR3 has 15 residues. J gave up 6 bases and V 6 bases, and 7 bases lay outside the gene matches. CDR3 nucleotides: TGTGCCAGCAGACAGACTAGCGGGAGTTCGGATACGCAGTATTTT. Translating it yields CASRQTSGSSDTQYF.

The chain carries TRBV7-9 and TRBJ2-5, with unresolved D. V lost 2 bases, J lost 3 bases, and 4 bases lay in between. This CDR3 contains 12 residues. CDR1 and CDR2 from the germline V gene are SEHNR and FQNEAQ (reference sequence). The CDR3 loop is CASSLREETQYF. The CDR3 nucleotides are TGTGCCAGCAGCTTACGGGAAGAGACCCAGTACTTC.

Of note for this clone: The junction and the germline gene differ at one end; a read error may be behind it. The chain combines TRBV2 with TRBJ2-4, with D tentatively TRBD2 (6 bases). The CDR3 extends over 14 amino acids. Germline lookup yields CDR1 SNHLY and CDR2 FYNNEI. CDR3 bases: TGTGCCGGCAGTGAAAGGAGGAGGGGAAACATTCAGTACTTC. It is translated as CAGSERRRGNIQYF.

This clone was seen a few times. The chain recombines TRBV6-5 with TRBJ2-2, with TRBD2 identical over 8 bases. The CDR3 contains 15 residues. The germline V gene has CDR1 MNHEY and CDR2 SVGAGI. V dropped 3 bases and J dropped 2; count of bases not matched to a gene: 2. CDR3: CASSYTSGNTGELFF. The CDR3 DNA follows: TGTGCCAGCAGTTATACTAGCGGCAACACCGGGGAGCTGTTTTTT.

The chain links TRBV4-1 to TRBJ2-5; D is uncertain. CDR3 size: 18 residues. Per the germline V gene, CDR1 is MGHRA and CDR2 is YSYEKL. V was shortened by 1 base and J by 1 base, with 19 bases between the two germline ends. Written as DNA, the CDR3 is TGCGCCAGCAGCCAAGCCCTTGTCTTCCGAGGCCCCCAAGAGACCCAGTACTTC. It encodes CASSQALVFRGPQETQYF.

The rearrangement joins TRBV2 to TRBJ2-7, with D possibly TRBD1 on 5 matching bases. The V end was cut by 7 bases, the J end by 2 bases, with 18 bases between. The CDR3 has 15 amino acids. The germline CDR1 and CDR2 sequences are SNHLY and FYNNEI. DNA for the CDR3: TGTGCCAGCACCCCGAGTCCCAGGGCCCCCTACGAGCAGTACTTC. Its translation: CASTPSPRAPYEQYF.

This chain links TRBV19 with TRBJ1-1; D is uncertain. The CDR3 runs to 14 residues. Germline assignment: CDR1 LNHDA and CDR2 SQIVND (reference sequence). Trimming stripped 5 bases from V and 1 base from J, with 11 bases between. The CDR3 bases are TGTGCCAGTAGTGGGAGGGCGGAGAACACTGAAGCTTTCTTT. Encoded protein: CASSGRAENTEAFF.

The rearrangement uses TRBV6-1 and TRBJ2-1, with a tentative D call TRBD1 (5 bases). CDR1 and CDR2 from the germline V gene are MNHNS and SASEGT. V was cut by 6 bases and J by 3 bases, with 15 bases left in between. The CDR3 length is 15 residues. As DNA, the CDR3 is TGTGCCAGCAGCCTAGAACAGGATTACTACAATGAGCAGTTCTTC. This codes for CASSLEQDYYNEQFF.

CDR3 coding DNA: TGCAGTGCTCATGGGACAGGTGAGCAGTACTTC. It specifies CSAHGTGEQYF. The V call is TRBV20-1, the J call TRBJ2-7; 8 bases are a match to TRBD1. In germline, CDR1 is DFQATT, CDR2 SNEGSKA (reference sequence). The CDR3 loop spans 11 amino acids. The J segment lost 7 bases and the V segment lost 5 bases, leaving 4 bases of the junction unmatched.

The rearrangement links TRBV5-1 to TRBJ2-7; 7 bases are a match to TRBD2. V lost 2 bases and J lost 3; bases outside the gene matches: 5. Germline V lookup: CDR1 SGHRS, CDR2 YFSETQ. This CDR3 comprises 14 residues. For the CDR3, the DNA is TGCGCCAGCAGCTTCGAGGCTAGCGGCTACGAGCAGTACTTC. The encoded protein is CASSFEASGYEQYF.

The gene calls are TRBV5-6 and TRBJ1-3, with D tentatively TRBD1 (6 bases). V was clipped by 4 bases and J by 2 bases, with 13 bases between them. This CDR3 region has 15 residues. Germline CDR1 SGHDT, CDR2 YYEEEE. The CDR3 DNA sequence: TGTGCCAGCAGCCTGCATGGACAGCCTGGAAACACCATATATTTT. Protein sequence: CASSLHGQPGNTIYF.

This chain's CDR3 is CASRKKTGGVQPQHF. The CDR3, as DNA: TGTGCCAGCAGGAAGAAGACAGGGGGTGTTCAGCCCCAGCATTTT. The V call is TRBV6-5, the J call TRBJ1-5; 9 bases are shared with TRBD1. CDR3 size: 15 residues. CDR1 is MNHEY and CDR2 is SVGAGI in the germline V gene. With 6 bases clipped from V and 6 bases from J, the junction kept 9 bases outside the gene matches.

The V gene is TRBV6-1, the J gene TRBJ2-3; D unresolved. The CDR3 runs to 14 residues. V lost 4 bases to trimming and J lost 0 bases, with 8 bases between them. In germline, CDR1 is MNHNS, CDR2 SASEGT. The CDR3 protein is CASSGHISTDTQYF. The CDR3 DNA sequence: TGTGCCAGCAGTGGACACATTAGCACAGATACGCAGTATTTT.

The rearrangement links TRBV7-8 to TRBJ2-7, with a weak D call TRBD1 (6 bases). This CDR3 has 13 residues. Looked up from germline, CDR1 is SGHVS and CDR2 is FQNEAQ. Trimming cost V 1 base and J 7 bases, with 11 bases left between them. CDR3 protein: CASSLDRAREQYF. DNA of the CDR3: TGTGCCAGCAGCTTAGACAGGGCAAGGGAGCAGTACTTC. The full variable domain, its missing parts supplied by reference TRBV7-8 and TRBJ2-7, is GAGVSQSPRYKVAKRGQDVALRCDPISGHVSLFWYQQALGQGPEFLTYFQNEAQLDKSGLPSDRFFAERPEGSVSTLKIQRTQQEDSAVYLCASSLDRAREQYFGPGTRLTVT.

V is TRBV7-3 and J is TRBJ2-3, with 9 bases identical to TRBD1. The CDR3 is made up of 15 amino acids. V lost 2 bases to trimming and J lost 0 bases; unmatched junction nucleotides: 0. The germline gives CDR1 SGHTA, CDR2 FQGTGA. The CDR3 region has the DNA TGTGCCAGCAGCTTAGGGACAGGGAGCACAGATACGCAGTATTTT. Encoded protein: CASSLGTGSTDTQYF.

As DNA, the CDR3 is TGCAGCGTTTTAGGGAGTTCTGGGGCCAACGTCCTGACTTTC. It encodes CSVLGSSGANVLTF. The gene calls are TRBV29-1 and TRBJ2-6; D perhaps matches TRBD2 (5 bases). This CDR3 region has 14 residues. V was clipped by 5 bases and J by 1 base, with 9 bases between them. Germline lookup yields CDR1 SQVTM and CDR2 ANQGSEA.

This clone was counted only a few times. This chain joins TRBV5-4 and TRBJ1-1; possible D gene TRBD1, 6 bases. The CDR3 runs to 15 residues. V lost 4 bases and J lost 4, with 17 bases in between. The germline V gene has CDR1 SGHNT and CDR2 YYREEE (reference sequence). CDR3 region: CASSKGRQGSTEAFF. The CDR3 nucleotides read TGTGCCAGCAGCAAGGGCAGGCAGGGGAGCACTGAAGCTTTCTTT.

The rearrangement uses TRBV6-5 and TRBJ1-1; 10 bases map to TRBD1. The CDR3 is 14 amino acids. Germline V gives CDR1 MNHEY, CDR2 SVGAGI. V was pared by 2 bases and J by 6 bases, with 3 bases of the junction left unmatched. The CDR3 protein is CASSYDRGLAEAFF. CDR3 DNA: TGTGCCAGCAGTTACGACAGGGGGCTCGCTGAAGCTTTCTTT.

The chain employs TRBV5-1 and TRBJ2-1; 8 bases line up with TRBD2. V was clipped by 4 bases and J by 3 bases; unmatched bases: 6. Germline lookup yields CDR1 SGHRS and CDR2 YFSETQ. This CDR3 is 15 amino acids long. CDR3 nucleotides: TGCGCCAGCAGCGCGACTAGCGTGAACTACAATGAGCAGTTCTTC. Its protein product is CASSATSVNYNEQFF.

V is TRBV19 and J is TRBJ2-1; 12 nucleotides agree with TRBD2. Germline V gene sequence: CDR1 LNHDA, CDR2 SQIVND (reference sequence). The junction had 7 bases not matched to a gene; V was cut back by 3 bases and J by 10 bases. The CDR3 length is 15 residues. DNA of the CDR3: TGTGCCAGTAGTATGAGGACTAGCGGGATGGGGGAGCAGTTCTTC. Translated: CASSMRTSGMGEQFF.

The chain couples TRBV9 to TRBJ2-5; 14 bases map to TRBD2. In germline, CDR1 is SGDLS, CDR2 YYNGEE. V shed 3 bases, J shed 5 bases, and the junction held 6 bases outside the gene matches. The CDR3 has 16 residues. CDR3 residues: CASSAGTSGGRETQYF. The DNA for the CDR3 is TGTGCCAGCAGCGCCGGGACTAGCGGGGGTCGGGAGACCCAGTACTTC.

On this clone: Different DNA sequences within this sample yield the same CDR3. This chain connects TRBV10-2 to TRBJ1-6; the match to TRBD1 covers 9 bases. This CDR3 has 14 residues. J lost 10 bases, V lost 5 bases, and 6 bases had no gene match. Germline lookup yields CDR1 WSHSY and CDR2 SAAADI. This chain's CDR3 is CASSSTGGGSPLHF. CDR3 in DNA: TGCGCCAGCAGTTCGACAGGGGGTGGCTCACCCCTCCACTTT.

The chain uses TRBV11-1 and TRBJ2-1; 8 bases line up with TRBD2. Germline assignment: CDR1 SGHAT and CDR2 FQDESV (reference sequence). The CDR3 loop spans 13 amino acids. Germline trimming cut 5 bases from V and 10 bases from J; bases unmatched to any gene: 7. The CDR3 sequence is CASSTHSGVEQFF. The CDR3, as DNA: TGTGCCAGCAGCACCCATAGCGGGGTCGAGCAGTTCTTC.

This sequence joins TRBV6-1 and TRBJ1-2, with 11 bases that match TRBD1. Unmatched junction bases numbered 8, after V lost 6 bases and J lost 8 bases. Germline V gene data show CDR1 as MNHNS and CDR2 as SASEGT. The CDR3 loop spans 14 amino acids. CDR3 loop: CASRPGQGVGGYTF. CDR3 bases: TGTGCCAGCAGACCGGGACAGGGGGTAGGCGGCTACACCTTC.

The chain uses TRBV4-2 and TRBJ1-6, with a possible D match to TRBD1 (5 bases). Per the germline V gene, CDR1 is LGHNA and CDR2 is YNFKEQ. The CDR3 sequence is 16 residues long. Between the trimmed V and J ends, which lost 4 bases and 8 bases, there was a span of 18 bases. CDR3 sequence (DNA): TGTGCCAGCAGCCTAGCCAGGGCCAAACGGGATTCACCCCTCCACTTT. The encoded protein is CASSLARAKRDSPLHF.

The chain carries TRBV18 and TRBJ2-3; D not certain. The V end was cut by 2 bases, the J end by 1 base, with 7 bases between. The germline gives CDR1 KGHSH, CDR2 LQKENI. This CDR3 is 14 amino acids long. The CDR3 loop reads CASSPAQGTDTQYF. DNA for the CDR3: TGTGCCAGCTCACCAGCCCAGGGCACAGATACGCAGTATTTT. Full variable domain (outside the CDR3, taken from reference TRBV18 and TRBJ2-3): NAGVMQNPRHLVRRRGQEARLRCSPMKGHSHVYWYRQLPEEGLKFMVYLQKENIIDESGMPKERFSAEFPKEGPSILRIQQVVRGDSAAYFCASSPAQGTDTQYFGPGTRLTVL.

This clone was found once. The J gene is TRBJ2-3, the V gene TRBV11-3; the D gene is possibly TRBD2 (5 bases). The germline gives CDR1 SGHNT, CDR2 YENEEA. Trimming stripped 5 bases from V and 3 bases from J, with 9 bases between. The CDR3 length is 13 residues. CDR3 residues: CASSPRETDTQYF. CDR3 DNA: TGTGCCAGCAGCCCACGGGAAACAGATACGCAGTATTTT.

The CDR3 protein is CASSLNPPNRVAGELFF. CDR3 in DNA: TGTGCCAGCAGCTTAAACCCGCCGAACAGGGTCGCCGGGGAGCTGTTTTTT. The J gene is TRBJ2-2, the V gene TRBV7-8; a weak D match, TRBD1 (6 bases). The CDR3 is 17 residues long. Trimming shortened V by 2 bases and J by 6 bases, and 19 bases separated the two germline ends. Per germline, CDR1 SGHVS and CDR2 FQNEAQ.

The chain joins TRBV7-6 to TRBJ1-2; 8 bases align to TRBD1. The CDR3 consists of 15 residues. Trimming cost V 5 bases and J 4 bases; bases outside gene matches: 9. Germline V gene sequence: CDR1 SGHVS, CDR2 FNYEAQ. The CDR3, as DNA: TGTGCCAGCAGCCCTGAGGCAGGGGGCCCCTATGGCTACACCTTC. Translating it yields CASSPEAGGPYGYTF.